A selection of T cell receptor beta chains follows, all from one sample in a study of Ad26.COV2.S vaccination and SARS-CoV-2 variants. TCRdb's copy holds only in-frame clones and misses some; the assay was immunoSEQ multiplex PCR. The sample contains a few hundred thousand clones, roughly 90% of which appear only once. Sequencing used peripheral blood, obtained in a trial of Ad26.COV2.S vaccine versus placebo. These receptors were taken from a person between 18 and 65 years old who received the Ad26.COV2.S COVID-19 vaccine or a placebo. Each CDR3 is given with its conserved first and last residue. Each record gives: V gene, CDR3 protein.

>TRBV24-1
CATSDWDRGSQETQYF
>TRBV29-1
CSVKDGNTEAFF
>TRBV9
CASSVVAGWADTQYF
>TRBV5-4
CASRRTEFHYGYTF
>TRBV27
CASSRSGISPLHF
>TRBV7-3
CASSSTADRKNQPQHF
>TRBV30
CAWSRDGNSGNTIYF
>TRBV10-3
CANSRGGLEGTQYF
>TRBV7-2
CASSSGQGANIQYF
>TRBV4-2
CASSQVIGTSGGYTF
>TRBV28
CASSLSSPGGYTF
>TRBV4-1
CASSQKMADYYGYTF
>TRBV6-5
CASNRDPPDEQYF
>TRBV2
CASSERDRGYEQYF
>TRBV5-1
CASSSRQGRNGVNEQFF
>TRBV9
CASSPPLAGGTDTQYF
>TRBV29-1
CSVETGVYEQYF
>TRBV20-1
CSASLRSGGAVLDTQYF
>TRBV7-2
CASSLRDGELFF
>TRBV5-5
CASSSTPMNTEAFF
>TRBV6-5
CASSGGTLHGYTF
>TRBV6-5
CASTSRYEQYF